This TCR beta chain was sequenced in a study of blood T cell repertoires in COVID-19 (dated by TCRdb to the early 2020s). As for the study more broadly: Samples covering the acute and convalescent phases of COVID-19 were provided by collaborators in the United States, Italy and Spain. The repertoires were released in a freely available public database meant as a resource for research on the immune response to SARS-CoV-2. The samples were drawn from two sources: the first 160 participants of the ongoing ImmuneRACE study, and 950 to 1,500 subjects contributed by 6 global collaborators. A de-identified subject ID, COVID-19 status, age in years and sex were almost always included in the sample metadata. Subjects who had been exposed to COVID-19, were actively infected with it, or had recovered from it provided the deeply sampled blood TCRbeta repertoires that made up the dataset. The prospective study material was composed of cDNA or gDNA derived from T cells, B-cell-depleted T cells, or PBMCs. Where available, HLA class I and class II types were taken from metadata supplied by the sample provider and were not determined by assay-based typing. What the study reported, not specific to this receptor: How much clinical and demographic metadata was included differed by source and by participant, and the metadata was provided uncurated.

Comment on this clone: It has no known antigen specificity. No qualities accompany the bases; no much larger clone lies one base away.

One collaborating source in Seattle enrolled patients while the patients were actively infected and followed the patients over time throughout the course of disease. Each collaborating institution followed its own protocols to collect whole blood in K2EDTA tubes. Collaborator samples were shipped for TCRbeta analysis as frozen whole blood, isolated PBMCs, or DNA extracted from either sample type. The immunoSEQ Assay, a bias-controlled multiplex PCR, was used to amplify TCRbeta CDR3 regions from genomic DNA. The paper's processing steps were these. Within the assay, amplification of reference gene primers was used to estimate how many nucleated cells each sample contained. To quantify the absolute abundance of each unique TCRbeta CDR3 rearrangement, sequence reads were collapsed and filtered. Productive Simpson clonality was computed per sample as the square root of Simpson's diversity index over productive rearrangements. Not all clones reach the TCRdb copy of this immuneACCESS table, which keeps in-frame sequences only. Checked studies attribute under half of the gap to unresolved V genes and leave the rest unexplained. The V and J calls and clone size come from that table; D and trimming were worked out from the DNA. This sample lists around 190,000 clones; more than 70% were detected once. About 18% of the sample goes to the ten largest clones.

The receptor was derived from a man aged 45 to 65 with COVID-19, enrolled during active disease. The sample taken for sequencing was peripheral blood.

Read as DNA, the sequence is TGTGCCTGGAGCGACGACAGGGAAAAAGGTCAGCCCCAGCATTTT. This encodes CAWSDDREKGQPQHF. This sequence uses TRBV30 and TRBJ1-5; 7 central nucleotides agree with TRBD1. V and J are trimmed by 3 bases and 6 bases, and the gene matches miss 11 bases of the junction. For CDR1 and CDR2, the germline V gene (reference sequence) lists GTSNPN and SVGIG. CDR3 length: 15 amino acids, cysteine to phenylalanine. Left in the record is the CDR3 DNA by itself, 45 bases read in frame from the first base.